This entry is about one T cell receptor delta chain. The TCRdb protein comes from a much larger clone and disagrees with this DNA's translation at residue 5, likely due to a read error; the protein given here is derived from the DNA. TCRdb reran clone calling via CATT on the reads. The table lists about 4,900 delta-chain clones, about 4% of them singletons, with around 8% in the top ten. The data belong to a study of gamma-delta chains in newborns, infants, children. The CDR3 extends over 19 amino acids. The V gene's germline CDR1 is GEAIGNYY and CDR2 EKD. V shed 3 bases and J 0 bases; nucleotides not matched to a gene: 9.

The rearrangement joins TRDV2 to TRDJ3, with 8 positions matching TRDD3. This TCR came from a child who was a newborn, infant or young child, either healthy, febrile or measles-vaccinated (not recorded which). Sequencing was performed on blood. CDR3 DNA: TGTGCCTGTGACGAAGTACTGGGGGTAAGCTCCTGGGACACCCGACAGATGTTTTTC. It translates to CACDEVLGVSSWDTRQMFF.